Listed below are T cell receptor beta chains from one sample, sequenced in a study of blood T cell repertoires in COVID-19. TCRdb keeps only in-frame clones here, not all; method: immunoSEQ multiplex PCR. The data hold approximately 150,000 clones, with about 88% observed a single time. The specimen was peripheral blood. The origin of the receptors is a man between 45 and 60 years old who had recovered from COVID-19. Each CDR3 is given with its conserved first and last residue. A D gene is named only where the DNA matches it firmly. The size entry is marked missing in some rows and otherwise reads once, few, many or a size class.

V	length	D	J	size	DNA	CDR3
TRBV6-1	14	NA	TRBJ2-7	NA	TGTGCCAGCAGTGAAACAGGGTTTACCTACGAGCAGTACTTC	CASSETGFTYEQYF
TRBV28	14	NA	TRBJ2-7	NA	TGTGCCAGCAGTGCTACAGGGTACTCCTACGAGCAGTACTTC	CASSATGYSYEQYF
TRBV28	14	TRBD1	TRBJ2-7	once	TGTGCCAGCAAGACAGGGGAATTAACCTACGAGCAGTACTTC	CASKTGELTYEQYF
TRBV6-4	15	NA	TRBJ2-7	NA	TGTGCCAGCAGTGAGTACGCAGGGTCTCCCTACGAGCAGTACTTC	CASSEYAGSPYEQYF
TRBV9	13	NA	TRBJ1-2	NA	TGTGCCAGCAGCGTAGCAGGAGGGGAAGGCTACACCTTC	CASSVAGGEGYTF
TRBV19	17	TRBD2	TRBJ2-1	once	TGTGCCAGTAGTATAGATCCTTCGGGAGGGATCTACAATGAGCAGTTCTTC	CASSIDPSGGIYNEQFF
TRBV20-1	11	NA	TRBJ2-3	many	TGCAGTGCAATACAGGTGGATACGCAGTATTTT	CSAIQVDTQYF
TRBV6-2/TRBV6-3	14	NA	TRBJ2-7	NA	TGTGCCAGCAGCCTGACAGGGAGGTCCTACGAGCAGTACTTC	CASSLTGRSYEQYF
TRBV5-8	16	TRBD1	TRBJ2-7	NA	TGTGCCAGCAGCCCTAGAAGACAGGGATACTCCTACGAGCAGTACTTC	CASSPRRQGYSYEQYF
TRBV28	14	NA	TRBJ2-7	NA	TGTGCCAGCAGTCTCACAGGGTTAACCTACGAGCAGTACTTC	CASSLTGLTYEQYF
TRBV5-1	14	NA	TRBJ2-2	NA	TGCGCCAGCAGCTGGCCAATTTCCACCGGGGAGCTGTTTTTT	CASSWPISTGELFF
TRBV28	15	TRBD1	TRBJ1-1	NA	TGTGCCAGCAGTCCCCGGGACAGGGTCCACACTGAAGCTTTCTTT	CASSPRDRVHTEAFF
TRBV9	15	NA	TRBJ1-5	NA	TGTGCCAGCAGCGTATTCCCTAAACGCAATCAGCCCCAGCATTTT	CASSVFPKRNQPQHF
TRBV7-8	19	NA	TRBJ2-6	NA	TGTGCCAGCAGCGTCCAACTGGGGGCGTTTGGTTCTGGGGCCAACGTCCTGACTTTC	CASSVQLGAFGSGANVLTF
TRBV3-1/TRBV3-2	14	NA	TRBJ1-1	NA	TGTGCCAGCAGCCCATGGACAGAGAACACTGAAGCTTTCTTT	CASSPWTENTEAFF
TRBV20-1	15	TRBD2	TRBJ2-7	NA	TGCAGTGCTAGTGCCTCAGCGGGAGGGGGGTCGGGGCAGTACTTC	CSASASAGGGSGQYF
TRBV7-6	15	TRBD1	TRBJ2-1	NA	TGTGCCAGCAGCTTAGTAAGGACAGGGGGCAATGAGCAGTTCTTC	CASSLVRTGGNEQFF
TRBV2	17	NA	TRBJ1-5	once	TGTGCCAGCAGTCGGCCAGGGGACAATTATAGCAATCAGCCCCAGCATTTT	CASSRPGDNYSNQPQHF
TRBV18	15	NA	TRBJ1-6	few	TGTGCCAGCTCACCACAGAGCTCCTATAATTCACCCCTCCACTTT	CASSPQSSYNSPLHF
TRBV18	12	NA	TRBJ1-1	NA	TGTGCCAGCTCACCACCTCAGGGTGAAGCTTTCTTT	CASSPPQGEAFF
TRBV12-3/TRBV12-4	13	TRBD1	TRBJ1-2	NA	TGTGCCAGCAGCCGACAGGGAAACTATGGCTACACCTTC	CASSRQGNYGYTF
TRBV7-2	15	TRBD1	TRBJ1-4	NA	TGTGCCAGCAGCGAGGAGGGGGCTTCTAATGAAAAACTGTTTTTT	CASSEEGASNEKLFF
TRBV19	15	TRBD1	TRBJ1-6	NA	TGTGCCAGTAGCGGCGGGACAGGGTTAAATTCACCCCTCCACTTT	CASSGGTGLNSPLHF
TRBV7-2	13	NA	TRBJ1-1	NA	TGTGCCAGCAGCTTAGCCGGGAACACTGAAGCTTTCTTT	CASSLAGNTEAFF
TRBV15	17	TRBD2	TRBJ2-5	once	TGTGCCACCAGCAGGAACGTCCTCGGGGGGGGAAAAGAGACCCAGTACTTC	CATSRNVLGGGKETQYF
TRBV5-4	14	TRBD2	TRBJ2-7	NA	TGTGCCAGCAGCTTGTCCCTCGGGGGGGTAGAGCAGTACTTC	CASSLSLGGVEQYF
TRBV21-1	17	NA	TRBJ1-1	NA	TGTGCCAGCAGCAAATTGTTAAGGGGGTTCCTGAACACTGAAGCTTTCTTT	CASSKLLRGFLNTEAFF
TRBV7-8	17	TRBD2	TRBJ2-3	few	TGTGCCAGCAGCTATACCCGCGGGGGGCCCAGCCCAGATACGCAGTATTTT	CASSYTRGGPSPDTQYF
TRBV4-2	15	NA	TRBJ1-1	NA	TGTGCCAGCAGCCAAGTGGGGGGGGGAGCCACTGAAGCTTTCTTT	CASSQVGGGATEAFF
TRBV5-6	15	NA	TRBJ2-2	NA	TGTGCCAGCAGCTTCCCCACAGGGAACGCCGGGGAGCTGTTTTTT	CASSFPTGNAGELFF
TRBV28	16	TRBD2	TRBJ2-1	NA	TGTGCCAGCAGCCGCGCTAGCGGGGGGGGCTACAATGAGCAGTTCTTC	CASSRASGGGYNEQFF
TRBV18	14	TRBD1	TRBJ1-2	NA	TGTGCCAGCTCCCGGCGGGACAGGGACTATGGCTACACCTTC	CASSRRDRDYGYTF
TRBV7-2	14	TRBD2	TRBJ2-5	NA	TGTGCCAGCAGCTTTTCTAGCGGCCAAGAGACCCAGTACTTC	CASSFSSGQETQYF
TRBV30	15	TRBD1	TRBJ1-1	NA	TGTGCCTGGAGTCCCCGGACAGGTGGACACACTGAAGCTTTCTTT	CAWSPRTGGHTEAFF
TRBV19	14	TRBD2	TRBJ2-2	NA	TGTGCCAGTACTGGGACGGGAGGGACCGGGGAGCTGTTTTTT	CASTGTGGTGELFF
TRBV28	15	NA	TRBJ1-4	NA	TGTGCCAGCAGTTCCATCGACAGCGACGGCGTAAAACTGTTTTTT	CASSSIDSDGVKLFF
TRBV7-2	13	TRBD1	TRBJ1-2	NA	TGTGCCAGCAGCTCCGACAGGGCTTGGGGCTACACCTTC	CASSSDRAWGYTF
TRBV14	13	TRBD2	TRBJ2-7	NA	TGTGCCAGCAGCCGCGGGGGATTCTACGAGCAGTACTTC	CASSRGGFYEQYF
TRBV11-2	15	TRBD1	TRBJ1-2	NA	TGTGCCAGCAGCTTAGGAGGGGGCGAAACCTATGGCTACACCTTC	CASSLGGGETYGYTF
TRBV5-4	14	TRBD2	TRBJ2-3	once	TGTGCCAGCGCTGGATGGCCGGGGGGAGATACGCAGTATTTT	CASAGWPGGDTQYF
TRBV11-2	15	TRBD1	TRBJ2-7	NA	TGTGCCAGCAGCTTAGAAGGGACAGGGACCTACGAGCAGTACTTC	CASSLEGTGTYEQYF
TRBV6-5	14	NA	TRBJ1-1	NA	TGTGCCAGCAGCCTTTCAGGGTTAAGGACTGAAGCTTTCTTT	CASSLSGLRTEAFF
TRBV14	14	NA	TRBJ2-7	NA	TGTGCCAGCAGCCCCGGTTTTGGAGGGTACGAGCAGTACTTC	CASSPGFGGYEQYF
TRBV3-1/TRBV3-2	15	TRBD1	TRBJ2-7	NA	TGTGCCAGCAGCCAAGCCGGGACAGGGGGCTACGAGCAGTACTTC	CASSQAGTGGYEQYF
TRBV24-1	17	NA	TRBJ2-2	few	TGTGCCACCAGTGATTGTACCGGGACACGGAACACCGGGGAGCTGTTTTTT	CATSDCTGTRNTGELFF
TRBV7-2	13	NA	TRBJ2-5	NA	TGTGCCAGCAACCTAGGGGGGGCGGAGACCCAGTACTTC	CASNLGGAETQYF
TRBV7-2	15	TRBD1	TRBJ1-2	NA	TGTGCCAGCAGCTTAGCAACAGGGGAGACCTATGGCTACACCTTC	CASSLATGETYGYTF
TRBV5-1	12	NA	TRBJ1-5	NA	TGCGCCAGCAGCCCTCAGGGGCAGCCCCAGCATTTT	CASSPQGQPQHF
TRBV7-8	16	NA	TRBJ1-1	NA	TGTGCCAGCAGCCTAGGGGATCCAGGGCGGGGCACTGAAGCTTTCTTT	CASSLGDPGRGTEAFF
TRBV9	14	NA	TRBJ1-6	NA	TGTGCCAGCAGCGTCCAACACAGGGATTCACCCCTCCACTTT	CASSVQHRDSPLHF
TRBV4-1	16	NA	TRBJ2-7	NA	TGCGCCAGCAGCCAAGATGGAACAGGCCCTCCCTACGAGCAGTACTTC	CASSQDGTGPPYEQYF
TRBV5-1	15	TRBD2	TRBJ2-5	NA	TGCGCCAGCAGCGTGGATACCCGGGGGGGGGAGACCCAGTACTTC	CASSVDTRGGETQYF
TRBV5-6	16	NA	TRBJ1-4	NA	TGTGCCAGCAGCTTGGTTTCGGGAGGGCTCGGTGAAAAACTGTTTTTT	CASSLVSGGLGEKLFF